This T cell receptor (beta chain) came from a study of cytomegalovirus exposure and HLA in healthy donors. Study-wide results and caveats: Through in vitro validation, three CMV-associated chains were shown to be specific for CMV antigens. Whilst most TCR sequences proved rare, a subset of public TCRs occurred across many donors. Common viral pathogens seemed to be connected with several of the most significant clusters, according to a later analysis.

This PCR relied on a set of 60 Vbeta primers and 13 Jbeta primers. Repertoires were generated with immunoSEQ multiplex PCR, while TCRdb's copy carries only in-frame clones and drops some. The sample lists some 150,000 clones; around 80% were seen once. Germline V gene data show CDR1 as SGDLS and CDR2 as YYNGEE. Trimming stripped 0 bases from V and 4 bases from J, with 7 bases between. This CDR3 has 13 amino acids. Comments on this clone: Antigen unknown.

The rearrangement uses TRBV9 and TRBJ1-2; tentative D call: TRBD1 (5 bases). The TCR originated in a woman under 40 in good health and CMV-seropositive. The sample comprised PBMCs. CDR3 bases: TGTGCCAGCAGCGTAGTGGGGCCCTATGGCTACACCTTC. Its translation is CASSVVGPYGYTF.